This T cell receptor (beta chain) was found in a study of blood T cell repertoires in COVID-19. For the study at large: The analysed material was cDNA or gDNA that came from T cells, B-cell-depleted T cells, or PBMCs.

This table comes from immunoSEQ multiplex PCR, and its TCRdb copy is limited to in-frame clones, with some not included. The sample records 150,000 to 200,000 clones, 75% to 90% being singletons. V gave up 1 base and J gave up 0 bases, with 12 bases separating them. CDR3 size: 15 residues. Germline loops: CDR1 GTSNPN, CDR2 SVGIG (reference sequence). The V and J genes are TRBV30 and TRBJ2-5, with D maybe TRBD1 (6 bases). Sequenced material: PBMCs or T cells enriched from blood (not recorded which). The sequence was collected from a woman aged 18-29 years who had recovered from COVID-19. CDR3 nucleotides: TGTGCCTGGAGTGGGGACACGCATTACCAAGAGACCCAGTACTTC. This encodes CAWSGDTHYQETQYF.